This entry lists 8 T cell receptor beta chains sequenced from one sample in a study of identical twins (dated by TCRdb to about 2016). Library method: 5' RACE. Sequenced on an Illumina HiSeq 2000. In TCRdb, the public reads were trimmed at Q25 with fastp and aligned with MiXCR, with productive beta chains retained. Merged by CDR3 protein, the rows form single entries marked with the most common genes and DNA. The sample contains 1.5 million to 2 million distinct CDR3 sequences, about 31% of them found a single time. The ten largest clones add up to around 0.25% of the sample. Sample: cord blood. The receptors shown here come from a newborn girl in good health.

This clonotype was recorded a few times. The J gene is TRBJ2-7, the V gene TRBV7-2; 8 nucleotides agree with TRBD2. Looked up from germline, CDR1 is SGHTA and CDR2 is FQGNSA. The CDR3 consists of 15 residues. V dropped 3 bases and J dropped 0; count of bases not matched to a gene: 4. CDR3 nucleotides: TGTGCCAGCAGCTTCCCTAGCGGGTTCTCCTACGAGCAGTACTTC. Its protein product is CASSFPSGFSYEQYF.

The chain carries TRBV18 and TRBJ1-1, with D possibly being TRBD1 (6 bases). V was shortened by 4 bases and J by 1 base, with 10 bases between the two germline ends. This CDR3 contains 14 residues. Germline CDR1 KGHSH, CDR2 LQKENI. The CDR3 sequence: CASSRGRGNTEAFF. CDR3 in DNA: TGTGCCAGCTCACGGGGGCGCGGGAACACTGAAGCTTTCTTT.

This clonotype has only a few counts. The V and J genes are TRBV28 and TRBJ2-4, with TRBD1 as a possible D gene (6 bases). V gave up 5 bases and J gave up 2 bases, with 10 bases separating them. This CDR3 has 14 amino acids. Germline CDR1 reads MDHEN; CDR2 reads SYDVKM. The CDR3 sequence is CASSQGYPKNIQYF. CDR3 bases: TGTGCCAGCAGTCAGGGGTATCCCAAAAACATTCAGTACTTC.

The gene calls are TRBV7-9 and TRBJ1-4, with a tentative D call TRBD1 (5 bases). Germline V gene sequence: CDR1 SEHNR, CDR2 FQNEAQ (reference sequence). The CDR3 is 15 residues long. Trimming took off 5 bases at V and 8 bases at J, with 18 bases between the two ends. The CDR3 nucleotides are TGTGCCAGCAGCCTGGGGAGACAAAAGGGGGAAAAACTGTTTTTT. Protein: CASSLGRQKGEKLFF.

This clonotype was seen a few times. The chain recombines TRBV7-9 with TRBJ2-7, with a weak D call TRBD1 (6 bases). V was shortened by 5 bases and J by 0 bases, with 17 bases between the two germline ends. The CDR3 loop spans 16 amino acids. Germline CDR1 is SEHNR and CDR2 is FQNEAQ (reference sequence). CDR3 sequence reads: CASSLYPTGSSYEQYF. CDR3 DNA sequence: TGTGCCAGCAGCCTTTACCCGACAGGTTCCTCCTACGAGCAGTACTTC.

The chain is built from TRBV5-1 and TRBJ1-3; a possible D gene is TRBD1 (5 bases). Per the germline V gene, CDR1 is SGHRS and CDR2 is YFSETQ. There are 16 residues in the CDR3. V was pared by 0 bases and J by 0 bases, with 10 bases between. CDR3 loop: CASSLVAGPSGNTIYF. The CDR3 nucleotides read TGCGCCAGCAGCTTGGTTGCGGGACCCTCTGGAAACACCATATATTTT.

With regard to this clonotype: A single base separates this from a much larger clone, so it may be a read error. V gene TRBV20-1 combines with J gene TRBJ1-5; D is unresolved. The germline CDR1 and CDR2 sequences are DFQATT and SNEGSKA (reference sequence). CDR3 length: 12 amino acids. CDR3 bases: TGCAGTGCTAGTAATAGCAATCAGCCCCGGCATTTT. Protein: CSASNSNQPRHF.

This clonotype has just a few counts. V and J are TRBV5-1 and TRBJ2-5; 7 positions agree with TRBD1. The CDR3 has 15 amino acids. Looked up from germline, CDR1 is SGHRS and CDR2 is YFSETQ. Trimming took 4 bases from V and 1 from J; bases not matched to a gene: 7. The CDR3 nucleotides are TGCGCCAGCAGCGCCCAAACAGGGGCCCAAGAGACCCAGTACTTC. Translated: CASSAQTGAQETQYF.